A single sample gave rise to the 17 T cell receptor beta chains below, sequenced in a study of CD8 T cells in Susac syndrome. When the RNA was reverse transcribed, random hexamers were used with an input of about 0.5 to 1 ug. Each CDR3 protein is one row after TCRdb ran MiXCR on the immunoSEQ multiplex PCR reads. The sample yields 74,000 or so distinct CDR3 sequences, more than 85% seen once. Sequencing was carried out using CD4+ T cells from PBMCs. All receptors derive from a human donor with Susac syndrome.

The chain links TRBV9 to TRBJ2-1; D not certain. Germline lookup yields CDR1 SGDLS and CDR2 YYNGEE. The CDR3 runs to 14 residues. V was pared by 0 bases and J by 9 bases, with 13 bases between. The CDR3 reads CASSVVTTPGEQFF. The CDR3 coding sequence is TGTGCCAGCAGCGTAGTCACCACCCCGGGTGAGCAGTTCTTC.

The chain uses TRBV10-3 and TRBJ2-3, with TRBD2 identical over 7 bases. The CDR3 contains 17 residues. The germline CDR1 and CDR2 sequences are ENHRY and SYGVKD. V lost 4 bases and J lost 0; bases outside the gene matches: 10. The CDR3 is CAISGQLAGTSTDTQYF. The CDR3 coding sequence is TGTGCCATCAGTGGCCAATTAGCGGGTACTAGCACAGATACGCAGTATTTT.

This CDR3 reads CASSVTGVMYEQFF. The CDR3 nucleotides are TGTGCCAGCAGCGTTACGGGAGTGATGTATGAGCAGTTCTTC. The J gene is TRBJ2-1, the V gene TRBV9; weak D call: TRBD2 (6 bases). The CDR3 is made up of 14 amino acids. Germline-derived CDR1 and CDR2 are SGDLS and YYNGEE. Trimming removed 2 bases from V and 8 bases from J, with 14 bases in between.

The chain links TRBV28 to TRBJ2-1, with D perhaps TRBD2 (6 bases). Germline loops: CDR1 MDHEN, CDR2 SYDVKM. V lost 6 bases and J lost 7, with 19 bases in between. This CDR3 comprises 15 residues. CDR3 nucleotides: TGTGCCAGCAGCCCGGGGCTAGCGTTTCGGAATGAGCAGTTCTTC. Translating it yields CASSPGLAFRNEQFF.

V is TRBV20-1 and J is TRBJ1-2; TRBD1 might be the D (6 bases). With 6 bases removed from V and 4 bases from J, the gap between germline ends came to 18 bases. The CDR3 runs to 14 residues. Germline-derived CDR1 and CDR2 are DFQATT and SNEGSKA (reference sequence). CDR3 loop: CSAIPSDRSYGYTF. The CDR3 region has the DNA TGCAGTGCCATCCCCTCGGACAGATCCTATGGCTACACCTTC.

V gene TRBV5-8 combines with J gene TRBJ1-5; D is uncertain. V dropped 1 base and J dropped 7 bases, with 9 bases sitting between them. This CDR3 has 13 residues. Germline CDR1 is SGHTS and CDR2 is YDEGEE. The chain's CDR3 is CASSLSSVQPQHF. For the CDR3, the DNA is TGTGCCAGCAGCTTGTCCTCTGTCCAGCCCCAGCATTTT.

In DNA form, the CDR3 reads TGTGCCACCAGTGATCCCACAGGCACCCAAGAGACCCAGTACTTC. It translates to CATSDPTGTQETQYF. This sequence joins TRBV24-1 and TRBJ2-5; D perhaps matches TRBD1 (5 bases). This CDR3 is built from 15 residues. Trimming stripped 3 bases from V and 1 base from J, with 11 bases between. Germline V gene sequence: CDR1 KGHDR, CDR2 SFDVKD.

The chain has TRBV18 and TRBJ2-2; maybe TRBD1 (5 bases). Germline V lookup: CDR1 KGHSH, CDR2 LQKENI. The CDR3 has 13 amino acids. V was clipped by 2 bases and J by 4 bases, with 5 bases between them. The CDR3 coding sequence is TGTGCCAGCTCACCAGGGGCCACCGGGGAGCTGTTTTTT. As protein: CASSPGATGELFF. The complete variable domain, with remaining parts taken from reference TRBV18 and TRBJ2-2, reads NAGVMQNPRHLVRRRGQEARLRCSPMKGHSHVYWYRQLPEEGLKFMVYLQKENIIDESGMPKERFSAEFPKEGPSILRIQQVVRGDSAAYFCASSPGATGELFFGEGSRLTVL.

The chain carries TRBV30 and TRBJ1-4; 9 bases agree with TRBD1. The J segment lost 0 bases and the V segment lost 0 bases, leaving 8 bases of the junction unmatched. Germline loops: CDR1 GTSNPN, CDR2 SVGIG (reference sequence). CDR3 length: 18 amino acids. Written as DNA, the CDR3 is TGTGCCTGGAGTGTAGGGACAGGGAGATTTGCAACTAATGAAAAACTGTTTTTT. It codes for CAWSVGTGRFATNEKLFF.

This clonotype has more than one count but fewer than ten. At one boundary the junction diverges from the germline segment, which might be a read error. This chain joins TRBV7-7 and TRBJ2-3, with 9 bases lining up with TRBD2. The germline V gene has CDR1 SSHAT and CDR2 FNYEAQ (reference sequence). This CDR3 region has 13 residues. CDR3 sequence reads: CASSLAGADTQYF. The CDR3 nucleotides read TGTGCTAGCAGCTTAGCGGGGGCAGATACGCAGTATTTT.

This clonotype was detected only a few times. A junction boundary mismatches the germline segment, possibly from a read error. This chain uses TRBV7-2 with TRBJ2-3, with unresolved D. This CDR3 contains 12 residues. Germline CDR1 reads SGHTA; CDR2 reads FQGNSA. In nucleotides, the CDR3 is TGTGCCAGCTCTGACCGCACGGATACGCAGTATTTT. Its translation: CASSDRTDTQYF. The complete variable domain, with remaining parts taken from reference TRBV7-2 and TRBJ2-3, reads GAGVSQSPSNKVTEKGKDVELRCDPISGHTALYWYRQSLGQGLEFLIYFQGNSAPDKSGLPSDRFSAERTGGSVSTLTIQRTQQEDSAVYLCASSDRTDTQYFGPGTRLTVL.

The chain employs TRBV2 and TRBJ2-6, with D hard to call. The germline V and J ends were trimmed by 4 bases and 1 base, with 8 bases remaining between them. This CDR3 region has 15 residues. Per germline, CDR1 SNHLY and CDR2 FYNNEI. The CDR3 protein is CASSGRFSGANVLTF. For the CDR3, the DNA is TGTGCCAGCAGTGGCAGGTTTTCTGGGGCCAACGTCCTGACTTTC.

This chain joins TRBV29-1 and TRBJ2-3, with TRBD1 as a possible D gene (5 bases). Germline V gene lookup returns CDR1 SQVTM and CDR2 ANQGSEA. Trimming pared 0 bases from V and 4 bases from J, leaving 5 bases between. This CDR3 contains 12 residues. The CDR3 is CSVEEGADTQYF. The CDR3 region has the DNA TGCAGCGTTGAAGAAGGGGCAGATACGCAGTATTTT.

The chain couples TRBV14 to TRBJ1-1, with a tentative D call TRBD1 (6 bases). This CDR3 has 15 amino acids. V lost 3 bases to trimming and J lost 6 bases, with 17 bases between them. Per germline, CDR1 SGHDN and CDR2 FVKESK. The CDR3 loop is CASSQITRGAAEAFF. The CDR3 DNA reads TGTGCCAGCAGCCAGATTACGAGGGGGGCGGCTGAAGCTTTCTTT.

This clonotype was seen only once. The CDR3 reads CASSSIKGLEAFF. The DNA of the CDR3 is TGTGCCAGCAGTTCAATCAAGGGGCTTGAAGCTTTCTTT. The chain couples TRBV6-5 to TRBJ1-1, with D possibly matching TRBD1 (5 bases). In germline, CDR1 is MNHEY, CDR2 SVGAGI. There are 13 residues in the CDR3. V shed 4 bases and J shed 7 bases, with 13 bases lying between them.

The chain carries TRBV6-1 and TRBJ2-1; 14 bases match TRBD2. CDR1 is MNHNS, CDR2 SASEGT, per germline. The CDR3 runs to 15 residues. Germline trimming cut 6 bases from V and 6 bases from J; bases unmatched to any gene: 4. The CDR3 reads CASRGLAGAFNEQFF. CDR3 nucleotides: TGTGCCAGCAGGGGACTAGCGGGAGCATTCAATGAGCAGTTCTTC.

This CDR3 reads CASIEYRDNIYEQYF. In DNA form, the CDR3 reads TGTGCCAGCATCGAATACCGGGACAATATCTACGAGCAGTACTTC. V gene TRBV7-9 combines with J gene TRBJ2-7; perhaps TRBD1 as D (6 bases). The CDR3 loop spans 15 amino acids. From germline, CDR1 is SEHNR and CDR2 FQNEAQ (reference sequence). V lost 7 bases to trimming and J lost 3 bases, with 19 bases between them.